The next 8 T cell receptor beta chains were all read from a single sample in a study of T cell clonotyping in hematopoietic cell transplantation. Only in-frame clones appear in the TCRdb table, and some are missing; sequencing was by immunoSEQ multiplex PCR. The repertoire holds 13,000 or so clones, with around nine tenths as singletons. Sequences were derived from PBMCs, sampled 100 days after allogeneic stem cell transplant. The receptors here all came from a female patient aged 50-59 years who had an allogeneic stem cell transplant from an unrelated donor, so the T cells may come from the graft donor. Some clones in this sample may be carry-over from other donors' samples.

The rearrangement links TRBV9 to TRBJ2-5; the D is unclear. V gave up 3 bases and J gave up 5 bases, with 5 bases separating them. Per germline, CDR1 SGDLS and CDR2 YYNGEE. CDR3 length equals 11 residues. The DNA for the CDR3 is TGTGCCAGCAGCGGACGGGAGACCCAGTACTTC. It encodes CASSGRETQYF.

Of note for this clone: At one end the junction does not follow the germline gene, possibly because of a read error. The chain has TRBV10-3 and TRBJ1-5, with D possibly TRBD1 on 6 matching bases. This CDR3 is built from 15 residues. Germline assignment: CDR1 ENHRY and CDR2 SYGVKD. Here the CDR3 reads CVIGEQGLSNQPQHF. The CDR3 nucleotides read TGTGTCATCGGGGAACAGGGTTTAAGCAATCAGCCCCAGCATTTT.

This chain connects TRBV27 to TRBJ1-5; a possible D gene is TRBD1 (5 bases). This CDR3 has 15 amino acids. V was trimmed by 6 bases and J by 7 bases, leaving 19 bases between them. From germline, CDR1 is MNHEY and CDR2 SMNVEV (reference sequence). The CDR3 spells CASSLLTGAGQPQHF. CDR3 coding DNA: TGTGCCAGCAGCCTTCTAACAGGTGCAGGGCAGCCCCAGCATTTT.

This chain connects TRBV29-1 to TRBJ1-2; D possibly corresponds to TRBD1 (6 bases). The CDR3 consists of 15 residues. Trimming removed 5 bases from V and 1 base from J, with 17 bases in between. From germline, CDR1 is SQVTM and CDR2 ANQGSEA. CDR3 coding DNA: TGCAGCGTTAAACAGGGATACAATGGTAACTATGGCTACACCTTC. This translates into CSVKQGYNGNYGYTF.

The chain carries TRBV7-6 and TRBJ2-7, with D possibly being TRBD1 (5 bases). The CDR3 loop spans 13 amino acids. The ends were cut back, 5 bases at V and 1 base at J, with 9 bases in the middle. CDR1 is SGHVS, CDR2 FNYEAQ, per germline. The CDR3 DNA follows: TGTGCCAGCAGCCCGAGACAGTCCTACGAGCAGTACTTC. It encodes CASSPRQSYEQYF.

The V and J genes are TRBV30 and TRBJ2-1; the D is unclear. The CDR3 contains 12 residues. V was clipped by 2 bases and J by 11 bases, with 13 bases between them. Germline V gene sequence: CDR1 GTSNPN, CDR2 SVGIG (reference sequence). CDR3 nucleotide sequence: TGTGCCTGGAGTCAGACTGTAGCTCAGCAGTTCTTC. This codes for CAWSQTVAQQFF.

The rearrangement uses TRBV5-4 and TRBJ2-1; D is unresolved. The CDR3 extends over 14 amino acids. V was pared by 0 bases and J by 2 bases, with 6 bases between. Looked up from germline, CDR1 is SGHNT and CDR2 is YYREEE (reference sequence). Written as DNA, the CDR3 is TGTGCCAGCAGCTTGGGACGGGCCTACAATGAGCAGTTCTTC. It codes for CASSLGRAYNEQFF. Supplemented by reference TRBV5-4 and TRBJ2-1, the full variable domain reads ETGVTQSPTHLIKTRGQQVTLRCSSQSGHNTVSWYQQALGQGPQFIFQYYREEENGRGNFPPRFSGLQFPNYSSELNVNALELDDSALYLCASSLGRAYNEQFFGPGTRLTVL.

This chain uses TRBV15 with TRBJ1-1; tentatively, D is TRBD1 (5 bases). CDR1 is LNHNV, CDR2 YYDKDF, per germline (reference sequence). V dropped 3 bases and J dropped 3 bases, with 11 bases sitting between them. The CDR3 is 14 amino acids. CDR3 sequence: CATSREGWDTEAFF. CDR3 bases: TGTGCCACCAGCAGGGAGGGGTGGGACACTGAAGCTTTCTTT.